Shown below are 23 T cell receptor beta chains from a single sample sequenced in a study of shared clonotypes between healthy human individuals. This table comes from immunoSEQ multiplex PCR, and its TCRdb copy is limited to in-frame clones, with some not included. Seen here are approximately 2.1 million clones, approximately 93% observed once, and the top ten hold under 0.45%. Sequenced material: naive CD4+ T cells from PBMCs. Indicated subset: CD45RA+ positively selected. The receptors come from a man in his late teens or twenties in good health. Some clones in this sample may be carry-over from other donors' samples.

This chain uses TRBV2 with TRBJ2-7; no reliable D call. V lost 8 bases and J lost 6, with 14 bases in between. Germline CDR1 SNHLY, CDR2 FYNNEI. The CDR3 contains 12 residues. CDR3 residues: CASLYELGEQYF. The DNA of the CDR3 is TGTGCCAGCCTTTATGAGCTCGGCGAGCAGTACTTC.

The V and J genes are TRBV28 and TRBJ2-7; 7 bases fit TRBD2. The V segment lost 1 base and the J segment 2 bases; nucleotides outside the gene matches: 2. The CDR3 covers 14 residues. Germline-derived CDR1 and CDR2 are MDHEN and SYDVKM. CDR3 sequence (DNA): TGTGCCAGCAGTTTATTTGCGGGAGCCTACGAGCAGTACTTC. Translation: CASSLFAGAYEQYF.

The V call is TRBV28, the J call TRBJ2-2; 11 bases fit TRBD1. This CDR3 comprises 15 residues. Unmatched junction bases numbered 4, after V lost 9 bases and J lost 1 base. CDR1 and CDR2 from the germline V gene are MDHEN and SYDVKM. The CDR3: CASGTGGENTGELFF. The CDR3 nucleotides read TGTGCCAGTGGGACAGGGGGTGAGAACACCGGGGAGCTGTTTTTT.

The chain carries TRBV28 and TRBJ2-7; 9 bases match TRBD1. The J segment lost 6 bases and the V segment lost 3 bases, leaving 6 bases of the junction unmatched. Germline assignment: CDR1 MDHEN and CDR2 SYDVKM. The CDR3 length is 14 residues. CDR3 residues: CASSLGTGIIEQYF. The CDR3 DNA reads as TGTGCCAGCAGTTTGGGGACAGGGATCATCGAGCAGTACTTC.

The genes are TRBV5-4 and TRBJ2-3; maybe TRBD1 (5 bases). CDR3 length: 15 residues. Trimming shortened V by 4 bases and J by 0 bases, and 12 bases separated the two germline ends. The germline gives CDR1 SGHNT, CDR2 YYREEE (reference sequence). The CDR3 region is CASSVQVESTDTQYF. CDR3 nucleotide sequence: TGTGCCAGCAGCGTACAGGTGGAAAGCACAGATACGCAGTATTTT.

The CDR3 coding sequence is TGCGCCAGCAGCCTCACTAGCGGGGAGTGGGCAGATACGCAGTATTTT. Translating gives CASSLTSGEWADTQYF. This sequence joins TRBV4-3 and TRBJ2-3; 10 bases map to TRBD2. The CDR3 spans 16 residues. The trim removed 4 bases at V and 4 bases at J, leaving 8 bases unmatched. CDR1 and CDR2 (germline): LGHNA, YSLEER.

Details on this clone: An end of the junction does not agree with germline; a read error may underlie this. The chain links TRBV5-4 to TRBJ1-1; the D gene is possibly TRBD1 (5 bases). The CDR3 spans 14 residues. Germline loops: CDR1 SGHNT, CDR2 YYREEE (reference sequence). The CDR3 protein is CASSGGEAWASGVF. The CDR3 DNA reads TGTGCCAGCAGTGGGGGGGAGGCCTGGGCAAGCGGGGTCTTT.

The chain uses TRBV7-9 and TRBJ1-2; 7 bases agree with TRBD1. Germline-derived CDR1 and CDR2 are SEHNR and FQNEAQ (reference sequence). J was trimmed by 6 bases and V by 5 bases; bases with no gene match: 6. There are 13 residues in the CDR3. The CDR3 coding sequence is TGTGCCAGCAGCGCACAGGGGTTCGATGGCTACACCTTC. It is translated as CASSAQGFDGYTF.

The chain uses TRBV7-9 and TRBJ1-2; D call uncertain. The germline gives CDR1 SEHNR, CDR2 FQNEAQ (reference sequence). Trimming left V 5 bases short and J 5 bases short, with 18 bases between. The CDR3 loop spans 15 amino acids. This CDR3 is CASSPGGSLSYGYTF. CDR3 DNA sequence: TGTGCCAGCAGCCCTGGTGGGTCGCTCTCATATGGCTACACCTTC.

This clone was counted a single time. The chain recombines TRBV5-4 with TRBJ2-5, with 12 bases identical to TRBD1. The CDR3 sequence is 16 residues long. Germline lookup yields CDR1 SGHNT and CDR2 YYREEE (reference sequence). The J segment lost 5 bases and the V segment lost 3 bases, leaving 8 bases of the junction unmatched. The chain's CDR3 is CASSSPGTGGVETQYF. The DNA for the CDR3 is TGTGCCAGCAGCTCCCCCGGGACAGGGGGCGTGGAGACCCAGTACTTC.

This chain connects TRBV9 to TRBJ1-2; TRBD1 aligns across 7 bases. The germline V gene has CDR1 SGDLS and CDR2 YYNGEE. The CDR3 is 13 residues long. V lost 4 bases and J lost 2; bases outside the gene matches: 2. CDR3 nucleotide sequence: TGTGCCAGCAGCCAGGGGGTCAACTATGGCTACACCTTC. It encodes CASSQGVNYGYTF.

The rearrangement uses TRBV5-4 and TRBJ2-7, with 8 bases fitting TRBD2. V lost 4 bases to trimming and J lost 3 bases; unmatched junction nucleotides: 9. Germline V CDR1 and CDR2: SGHNT, YYREEE (reference sequence). The CDR3 runs 15 residues. The CDR3 here is CASSPAAGGLYEQYF. CDR3 bases: TGTGCCAGCAGCCCCGCGGCGGGAGGCCTCTACGAGCAGTACTTC.

The chain combines TRBV5-1 with TRBJ2-3; D is uncertain. The CDR3 covers 17 residues. V was trimmed by 4 bases and J by 1 base, leaving 19 bases between them. Looked up from germline, CDR1 is SGHRS and CDR2 is YFSETQ. CDR3 DNA: TGCGCCAGCAGCAGGGAAACGACGGGCTCTGGCACAGATACGCAGTATTTT. Amino acid sequence: CASSRETTGSGTDTQYF.

V gene TRBV5-6 combines with J gene TRBJ2-3; D might be TRBD1 (5 bases). The CDR3 sequence is 15 residues long. With 4 bases removed from V and 4 bases from J, the gap between germline ends came to 16 bases. In germline, CDR1 is SGHDT, CDR2 YYEEEE. The CDR3: CASSPLGAPPDTQYF. In DNA form, the CDR3 reads TGTGCCAGCAGCCCTCTAGGGGCGCCCCCAGATACGCAGTATTTT.

The chain employs TRBV11-2 and TRBJ2-1, with 8 bases lining up with TRBD2. V was clipped by 5 bases and J by 0 bases; unmatched bases: 12. The CDR3 runs 18 residues. Germline values: CDR1 SGHAT, CDR2 FQNNGV. CDR3 region: CASSRSGSPSSSYNEQFF. CDR3 in DNA: TGTGCCAGCAGCCGGAGCGGGAGCCCCTCGAGCTCCTACAATGAGCAGTTCTTC.

The chain combines TRBV2 with TRBJ2-7; no definite D call. Trimming left V 4 bases short and J 3 bases short, with 16 bases between. The CDR3 consists of 15 residues. Germline assignment: CDR1 SNHLY and CDR2 FYNNEI. The CDR3 loop is CASSVGPGVGYEQYF. The CDR3 bases are TGTGCCAGCAGTGTCGGTCCCGGAGTCGGCTACGAGCAGTACTTC.

This chain uses TRBV2 with TRBJ1-4; D is undetermined. The CDR3 totals 15 residues. The V gene lost 4 bases and the J gene lost 2 bases, with 11 bases spanning the gap. Per germline, CDR1 SNHLY and CDR2 FYNNEI. This chain's CDR3 is CASSGAEGTNEKLFF. As DNA, the CDR3 is TGTGCCAGCAGTGGGGCCGAAGGGACTAATGAAAAACTGTTTTTT. Filled out from reference TRBV2 and TRBJ1-4, the complete variable domain reads EPEVTQTPSHQVTQMGQEVILRCVPISNHLYFYWYRQILGQKVEFLVSFYNNEISEKSEIFDDQFSVERPDGSNFTLKIRSTKLEDSAMYFCASSGAEGTNEKLFFGSGTQLSVL.

The V call is TRBV5-1, the J call TRBJ1-2; D gene ambiguous. Trimming took off 0 bases at V and 3 bases at J, with 18 bases between the two ends. This CDR3 has 17 amino acids. Germline V gene sequence: CDR1 SGHRS, CDR2 YFSETQ. The CDR3 nucleotides are TGCGCCAGCAGCTTGGCCCATGGTGGGAGCGCAGACTATGGCTACACCTTC. This sequence encodes CASSLAHGGSADYGYTF.

The chain recombines TRBV7-2 with TRBJ2-3; D ambiguous. The CDR3 sequence is 16 residues long. Germline lookup yields CDR1 SGHTA and CDR2 FQGNSA. V shed 0 bases and J shed 2 bases, with 12 bases lying between them. The CDR3, as DNA: TGTGCCAGCAGCTTAGCCGGCGTCGCTACCACAGATACGCAGTATTTT. Encoded protein: CASSLAGVATTDTQYF.

This clone came up a few times. The chain uses TRBV2 and TRBJ1-1; D unresolved. Germline loops: CDR1 SNHLY, CDR2 FYNNEI. Between the trimmed V and J ends, which lost 3 bases and 1 base, there was a span of 9 bases. The CDR3 spans 14 residues. CDR3 amino acids: CASSDRRQNTEAFF. The CDR3 DNA reads as TGTGCCAGCAGTGATAGGAGGCAGAACACTGAAGCTTTCTTT.

The genes are TRBV28 and TRBJ2-1; no reliable D call. The CDR3 contains 14 residues. The germline V gene encodes CDR1 MDHEN and CDR2 SYDVKM. Deletions cut 6 bases from V and 4 bases from J, with 13 bases between. The CDR3 spells CASSANGPYNEQFF. The CDR3 DNA is TGTGCCAGCAGCGCAAACGGACCGTACAATGAGCAGTTCTTC.

V is TRBV19 and J is TRBJ2-7, with unresolved D. V shed 5 bases and J shed 6 bases, with 20 bases lying between them. The CDR3 has 15 amino acids. The germline gives CDR1 LNHDA, CDR2 SQIVND (reference sequence). CDR3 in DNA: TGTGCCAGTAGTCCCTACGGTAGCTTGGTGGTCGAGCAGTACTTC. Translated: CASSPYGSLVVEQYF.

The chain combines TRBV4-3 with TRBJ2-3; no clear D. CDR1 LGHNA and CDR2 YSLEER come from the germline V gene. The CDR3 runs 14 residues. The V gene lost 1 base and the J gene lost 2 bases, with 7 bases spanning the gap. CDR3: CASSQVLHTDTQYF. DNA of the CDR3: TGCGCCAGCAGCCAAGTCCTACACACAGATACGCAGTATTTT.